This TCR beta chain was obtained from a study of blood T cell repertoires in COVID-19. About the research overall: Some COVID-19 samples were acute and others convalescent; all came from the United States, Italy and Spain. In each case, the material was cDNA or gDNA derived from T cells, B-cell-depleted T cells, or PBMCs.

This clone was recorded a few times. Grouping used clinical history reported by participants in a survey and questionnaire. The data were produced by immunoSEQ multiplex PCR, yet TCRdb's version contains in-frame clones alone and is incomplete. The sample records 150,000 or so clones, over 80% being singletons. Sequenced: PBMCs or T cells enriched from blood (not recorded which). The origin of this receptor is a woman aged 55-69 years who had recovered from COVID-19.

CDR3 DNA sequence: TGTGCCAGCAGCGTAGTGGCGGGCGGGGAGCTGTTTTTT. Translated: CASSVVAGGELFF. V usage is TRBV9 and J usage is TRBJ2-2; the D gene is possibly TRBD2 (5 bases). The CDR3 runs 13 residues. V dropped 0 bases and J dropped 7 bases, with 7 bases sitting between them. From germline, CDR1 is SGDLS and CDR2 YYNGEE.